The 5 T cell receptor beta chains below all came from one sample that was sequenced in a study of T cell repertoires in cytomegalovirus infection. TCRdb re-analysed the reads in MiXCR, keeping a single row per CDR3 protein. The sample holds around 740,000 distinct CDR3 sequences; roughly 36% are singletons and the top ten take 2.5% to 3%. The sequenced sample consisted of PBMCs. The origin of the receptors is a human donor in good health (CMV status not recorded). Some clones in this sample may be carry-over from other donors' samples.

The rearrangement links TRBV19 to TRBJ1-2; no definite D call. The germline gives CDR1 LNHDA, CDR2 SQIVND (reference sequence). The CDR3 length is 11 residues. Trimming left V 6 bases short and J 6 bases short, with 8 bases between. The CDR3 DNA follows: TGTGCCAGTAGGGAAGGAGATGGCTACACCTTC. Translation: CASREGDGYTF. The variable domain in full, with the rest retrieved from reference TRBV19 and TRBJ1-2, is DGGITQSPKYLFRKEGQNVTLSCEQNLNHDAMYWYRQDPGQGLRLIYYSQIVNDFQKGDIAEGYSVSREKKESFPLTVTSAQKNPTAFYLCASREGDGYTFGSGTRLTVV.

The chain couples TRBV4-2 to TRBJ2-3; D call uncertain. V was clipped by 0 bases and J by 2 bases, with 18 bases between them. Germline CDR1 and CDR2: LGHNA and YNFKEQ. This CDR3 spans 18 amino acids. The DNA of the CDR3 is TGTGCCAGCAGCCAAGATTTATTTGCTGGTGGTTTCACAGATACGCAGTATTTT. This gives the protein CASSQDLFAGGFTDTQYF.

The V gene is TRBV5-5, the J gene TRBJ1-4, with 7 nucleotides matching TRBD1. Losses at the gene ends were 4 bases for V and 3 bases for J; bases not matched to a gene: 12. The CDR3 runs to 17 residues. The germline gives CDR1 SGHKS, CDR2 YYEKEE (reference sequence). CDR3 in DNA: TGTGCCAGCAGCCTAAGAGCTTGGACAGGCTCTAATGAAAAACTGTTTTTT. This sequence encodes CASSLRAWTGSNEKLFF.

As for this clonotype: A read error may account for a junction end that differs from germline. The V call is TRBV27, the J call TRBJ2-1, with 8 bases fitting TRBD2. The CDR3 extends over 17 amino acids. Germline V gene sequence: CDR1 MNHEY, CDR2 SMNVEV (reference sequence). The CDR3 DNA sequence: TGTGCCAGCAGTTTCAAGACTAGCGCGAGCTCCTACTATGAGCAGTTCTTC. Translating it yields CASSFKTSASSYYEQFF.

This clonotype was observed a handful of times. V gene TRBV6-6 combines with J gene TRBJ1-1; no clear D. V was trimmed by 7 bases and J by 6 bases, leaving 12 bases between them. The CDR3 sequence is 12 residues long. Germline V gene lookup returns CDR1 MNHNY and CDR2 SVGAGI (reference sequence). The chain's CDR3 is CASNSDGPEAFF. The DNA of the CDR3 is TGTGCCAGCAACTCCGACGGCCCTGAAGCTTTCTTT.